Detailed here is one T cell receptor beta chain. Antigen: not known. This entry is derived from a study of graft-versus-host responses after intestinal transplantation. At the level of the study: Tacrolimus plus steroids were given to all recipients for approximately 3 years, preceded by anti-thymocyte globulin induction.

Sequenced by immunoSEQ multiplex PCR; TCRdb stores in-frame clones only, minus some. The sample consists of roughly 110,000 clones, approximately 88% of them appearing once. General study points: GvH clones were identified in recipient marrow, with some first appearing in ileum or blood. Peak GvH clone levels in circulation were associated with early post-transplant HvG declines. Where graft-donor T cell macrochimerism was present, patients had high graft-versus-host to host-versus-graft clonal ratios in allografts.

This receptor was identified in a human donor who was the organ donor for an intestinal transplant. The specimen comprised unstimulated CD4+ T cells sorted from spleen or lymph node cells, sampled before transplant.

The DNA of the CDR3 is TGCGCCAGCAGCTTTACAGGGGACGGCTACACCTTC. It encodes CASSFTGDGYTF. The J gene is TRBJ1-2, the V gene TRBV5-1; TRBD1 agrees at 7 bases. In germline, CDR1 is SGHRS, CDR2 YFSETQ. Trimming removed 2 bases from V and 8 bases from J; junction bases left unmatched: 3. This CDR3 is built from 12 residues.